The 20 T cell receptor beta chains given below trace back to one sample, sequenced in a study of cytomegalovirus exposure and HLA in healthy donors. Sequenced by immunoSEQ multiplex PCR; TCRdb stores in-frame clones only, minus some. Found here are around 120,000 clones, about 87% of them singletons; the top ten hold about 1.9%. The sample was PBMCs. The receptor set was obtained from a woman in her late teens or twenties in good health and CMV-seronegative.

This chain links TRBV6-1 with TRBJ2-1; 8 bases fit TRBD1. Trimming at V came to 4 bases and at J to 5 bases, leaving 4 bases not matched to a gene. Germline CDR1 MNHNS, CDR2 SASEGT. CDR3 length: 14 amino acids. CDR3 sequence reads: CASSVDRADNEQFF. DNA of the CDR3: TGTGCCAGCAGTGTGGACAGGGCGGACAATGAGCAGTTCTTC.

In its sample, this clone was seen once. V is TRBV28 and J is TRBJ2-7; no reliable D call. Germline values: CDR1 MDHEN, CDR2 SYDVKM. Trimming cost V 1 base and J 6 bases, with 10 bases left between them. This CDR3 is 13 amino acids long. The CDR3 sequence: CASSLSLFREQYF. The CDR3 DNA reads as TGTGCCAGCAGTTTATCTCTCTTTCGCGAGCAGTACTTC.

The chain is built from TRBV6-6 and TRBJ2-5; the match to TRBD1 covers 7 bases. The CDR3 has 13 residues. The germline CDR1 and CDR2 sequences are MNHNY and SVGAGI (reference sequence). J lost 4 bases, V lost 6 bases, and 5 bases had no gene match. CDR3: CASSRTGGETQYF. CDR3 sequence (DNA): TGTGCCAGCAGCCGGACAGGAGGAGAGACCCAGTACTTC.

The rearrangement links TRBV30 to TRBJ1-1, with 7 positions matching TRBD1. The V gene end was trimmed by 2 bases and the J gene end by 9 bases; junction bases not matched to a gene: 9. In germline, CDR1 is GTSNPN, CDR2 SVGIG (reference sequence). The CDR3 loop spans 13 amino acids. The CDR3 here is CAWSRWQGEKAFF. The CDR3 bases are TGTGCCTGGAGTAGGTGGCAGGGGGAAAAAGCTTTCTTT. Supplemented by reference TRBV30 and TRBJ1-1, the full variable domain reads SQTIHQWPATLVQPVGSPLSLECTVEGTSNPNLYWYRQAAGRGLQLLFYSVGIGQISSEVPQNLSASRPQDRQFILSSKKLLLSDSGFYLCAWSRWQGEKAFFGQGTRLTVV.

In its sample, this clone was seen once. The chain joins TRBV27 to TRBJ2-5; TRBD2 is a possible D gene (5 bases). This CDR3 is built from 13 residues. CDR1 MNHEY and CDR2 SMNVEV come from the germline V gene (reference sequence). V was shortened by 5 bases and J by 4 bases, with 11 bases between the two germline ends. The CDR3 is CASSASGVETQYF. The CDR3 DNA follows: TGTGCCAGCAGTGCCTCCGGGGTAGAGACCCAGTACTTC.

This clone was recorded only once. The chain uses TRBV11-1 and TRBJ2-5; TRBD2 matches at 8 bases. Germline-derived CDR1 and CDR2 are SGHAT and FQDESV (reference sequence). The CDR3 has 18 residues. The V and J ends lost 5 bases and 2 bases, in that order; junction bases with no gene match: 16. The CDR3 region is CASSIPLGGTRTQETQYF. For the CDR3, the DNA is TGTGCCAGCAGCATACCCCTTGGGGGGACTAGAACTCAAGAGACCCAGTACTTC.

The chain carries TRBV6-6 and TRBJ2-5; D is unresolved. The CDR3 is 13 residues long. Trimming cost V 2 bases and J 1 base, with 5 bases left between them. Germline CDR1 MNHNY, CDR2 SVGAGI (reference sequence). CDR3: CASSYLSQETQYF. The CDR3 DNA is TGTGCCAGCAGTTACCTTTCCCAAGAGACCCAGTACTTC.

The J gene is TRBJ1-3, the V gene TRBV18, with TRBD1 matching 9 bases. The CDR3 contains 15 residues. Trimming removed 0 bases from V and 4 bases from J; junction bases left unmatched: 1. CDR1 and CDR2 from the germline V gene are KGHSH and LQKENI. CDR3 DNA sequence: TGTGCCAGCTCACCACCGGGACAGGGCGGAAACACCATATATTTT. Residues: CASSPPGQGGNTIYF. The variable domain in full, with the rest retrieved from reference TRBV18 and TRBJ1-3, is NAGVMQNPRHLVRRRGQEARLRCSPMKGHSHVYWYRQLPEEGLKFMVYLQKENIIDESGMPKERFSAEFPKEGPSILRIQQVVRGDSAAYFCASSPPGQGGNTIYFGEGSWLTVV.

The rearrangement uses TRBV5-5 and TRBJ2-7, with TRBD2 matching over 9 bases. V trimming: 3 bases; J trimming: 3 bases; junction bases outside the gene matches: 13. The CDR3 totals 17 residues. Germline V lookup: CDR1 SGHKS, CDR2 YYEKEE (reference sequence). The CDR3 sequence: CASSYIAGAQSGYEQYF. The CDR3 DNA follows: TGTGCCAGCAGCTACATAGCGGGGGCCCAATCTGGCTACGAGCAGTACTTC.

V usage is TRBV5-1 and J usage is TRBJ2-3; maybe TRBD2 (7 bases). The germline gives CDR1 SGHRS, CDR2 YFSETQ. The CDR3 covers 15 residues. Trimming stripped 2 bases from V and 2 bases from J, with 12 bases between. The DNA for the CDR3 is TGCGCCAGCAGCTTCTTGCGGGGGCACACAGATACGCAGTATTTT. It is translated as CASSFLRGHTDTQYF. Full variable domain (remainder filled in from reference TRBV5-1 and TRBJ2-3): KAGVTQTPRYLIKTRGQQVTLSCSPISGHRSVSWYQQTPGQGLQFLFEYFSETQRNKGNFPGRFSGRQFSNSRSEMNVSTLELGDSALYLCASSFLRGHTDTQYFGPGTRLTVL.

The chain combines TRBV10-3 with TRBJ1-2; D not certain. The CDR3 is 13 amino acids. Germline values: CDR1 ENHRY, CDR2 SYGVKD. Trimming cost V 2 bases and J 6 bases, with 10 bases left between them. This CDR3 is CAISEARRDGYTF. In DNA form, the CDR3 reads TGTGCCATCAGTGAGGCCAGGCGGGATGGCTACACCTTC.

The chain joins TRBV9 to TRBJ2-3; TRBD2 aligns across 10 bases. Per germline, CDR1 SGDLS and CDR2 YYNGEE. The CDR3 is 17 amino acids. The junction had 8 bases not matched to a gene; V was cut back by 1 base and J by 3 bases. This chain's CDR3 is CASSVPQAGGPTDTQYF. DNA for the CDR3: TGTGCCAGCAGCGTACCCCAAGCGGGGGGGCCGACAGATACGCAGTATTTT.

The chain has TRBV6-5 and TRBJ2-7, with 14 positions matching TRBD2. The V gene end was trimmed by 7 bases and the J gene end by 6 bases; junction bases not matched to a gene: 8. CDR1 MNHEY and CDR2 SVGAGI come from the germline V gene. CDR3 length: 15 amino acids. CDR3 in amino acids: CASTWTSGRRFEQYF. In DNA form, the CDR3 reads TGTGCCAGCACCTGGACTAGCGGGAGGCGGTTCGAGCAGTACTTC.

The rearrangement links TRBV9 to TRBJ2-3; D may be TRBD2 (6 bases). The CDR3 has 18 residues. V lost 3 bases, J lost 3 bases, and 23 bases lay in between. Germline assignment: CDR1 SGDLS and CDR2 YYNGEE. The CDR3: CASSATSVMGGNTDTQYF. The CDR3 nucleotides are TGTGCCAGCAGCGCTACCTCAGTCATGGGCGGGAATACAGATACGCAGTATTTT.

The chain carries TRBV2 and TRBJ1-1; D not resolved. Per germline, CDR1 SNHLY and CDR2 FYNNEI. The V and J ends lost 3 bases and 5 bases respectively, with 10 bases between them. The CDR3 has 13 amino acids. CDR3 bases: TGTGCCAGCAGTGAGAGGGAGCGGACTGAAGCTTTCTTT. This codes for CASSERERTEAFF.

The rearrangement links TRBV5-5 to TRBJ2-7; the match to TRBD2 covers 7 bases. The CDR3 loop spans 14 amino acids. CDR1 is SGHKS, CDR2 YYEKEE, per germline (reference sequence). Trimming removed 2 bases from V and 4 bases from J; junction bases left unmatched: 6. CDR3 nucleotide sequence: TGTGCCAGCAGCTTTTCGCTAGCGGCTTACGAGCAGTACTTC. The encoded protein is CASSFSLAAYEQYF. Looking up the rest from reference TRBV5-5 and TRBJ2-7 gives the full variable domain: DAGVTQSPTHLIKTRGQQVTLRCSPISGHKSVSWYQQVLGQGPQFIFQYYEKEERGRGNFPDRFSARQFPNYSSELNVNALLLGDSALYLCASSFSLAAYEQYFGPGTRLTVT.

This rearrangement joins TRBV19 to TRBJ2-7; D is unclear. CDR1 LNHDA and CDR2 SQIVND come from the germline V gene (reference sequence). V lost 3 bases to trimming and J lost 1 base, with 13 bases between them. The CDR3 is 15 residues long. The CDR3 DNA reads TGTGCCAGTAGTATTGTCTTTCGCGGTTCCTACGAGCAGTACTTC. Protein product: CASSIVFRGSYEQYF.

V and J are TRBV7-9 and TRBJ1-1, with D maybe TRBD1 (6 bases). This CDR3 is 12 amino acids long. V shed 1 base and J shed 7 bases, with 7 bases lying between them. Per germline, CDR1 SEHNR and CDR2 FQNEAQ (reference sequence). DNA of the CDR3: TGTGCCAGCAGCTTAGGAGGGGGTGAAGCTTTCTTT. Protein: CASSLGGGEAFF. Complete variable domain (other parts from reference TRBV7-9 and TRBJ1-1): DTGVSQNPRHKITKRGQNVTFRCDPISEHNRLYWYRQTLGQGPEFLTYFQNEAQLEKSRLLSDRFSAERPKGSFSTLEIQRTEQGDSAMYLCASSLGGGEAFFGQGTRLTVV.

The J gene is TRBJ1-2, the V gene TRBV11-2; D is perhaps TRBD1 (6 bases). The V end was cut by 0 bases, the J end by 8 bases, with 13 bases between. CDR1 SGHAT and CDR2 FQNNGV come from the germline V gene. The CDR3 covers 14 residues. The CDR3 loop is CASSLDLTGSGYTF. The CDR3 DNA reads as TGTGCCAGCAGCTTAGATCTAACAGGGAGCGGCTACACCTTC.

This clone was observed a handful of times. The rearrangement uses TRBV7-2 and TRBJ1-2, with 9 bases lining up with TRBD1. The J segment lost 2 bases and the V segment lost 1 base, leaving 2 bases of the junction unmatched. CDR1 is SGHTA and CDR2 is FQGNSA in the germline V gene. This CDR3 is built from 15 residues. CDR3 sequence (DNA): TGTGCCAGCAGCTTAGAGACAGGGGGAAACTATGGCTACACCTTC. This encodes CASSLETGGNYGYTF.